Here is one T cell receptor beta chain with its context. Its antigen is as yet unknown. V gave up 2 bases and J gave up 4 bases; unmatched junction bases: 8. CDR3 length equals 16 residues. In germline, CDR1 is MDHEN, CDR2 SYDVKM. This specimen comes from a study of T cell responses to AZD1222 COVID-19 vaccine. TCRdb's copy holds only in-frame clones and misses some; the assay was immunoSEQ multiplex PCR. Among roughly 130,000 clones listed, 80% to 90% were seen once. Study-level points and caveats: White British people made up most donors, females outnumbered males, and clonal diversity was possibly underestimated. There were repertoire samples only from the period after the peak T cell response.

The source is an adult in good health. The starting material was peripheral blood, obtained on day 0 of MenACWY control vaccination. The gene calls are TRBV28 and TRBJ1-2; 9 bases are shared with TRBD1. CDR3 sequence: CASSLGTGTTGYGYTF. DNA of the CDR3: TGTGCCAGCAGTTTAGGGACAGGGACTACTGGCTATGGCTACACCTTC.